One and the same sample provided the 25 T cell receptor beta chains below, sequenced in a study of naive and memory T cell subsets (dated by TCRdb to about 2017). To prepare the library, UMI-ligation and nested PCR was applied. TCRdb records Illumina MiSeq as the sequencer. The beta constant-region primer consisted of an equimolar mixture of two oligonucleotides that together covered TRBC1 and TRBC2. Clones were called with MiXCR by TCRdb after fastp trimmed the public reads at Q25, and only in-frame beta chains were retained. Every entry covers one CDR3 protein and lists the most common genes and DNA from its rows. Present in this sample are about 21,000 distinct CDR3 sequences, roughly 9.6% of which were seen just once. The ten largest clones capture about a sixth of the sample. The sequenced sample consisted of central memory CD8+ T cells from blood. The cell subset or site label corresponds to: central memory, CD45RA- CD27+. The receptors originated from a human donor in good health.

This clonotype is medium-sized. This chain joins TRBV7-8 and TRBJ2-7, with a possible D match to TRBD2 (6 bases). There are 13 residues in the CDR3. V was pared by 5 bases and J by 1 base, with 9 bases between. Germline CDR1 SGHVS, CDR2 FQNEAQ. The CDR3 coding sequence is TGTGCCAGCAGCGTCGGACTATCCTACGAGCAGTACTTC. Translated, it gives CASSVGLSYEQYF.

This clonotype occurred many times. The V gene is TRBV28, the J gene TRBJ1-5; D ambiguous. In germline, CDR1 is MDHEN, CDR2 SYDVKM. The ends were cut back, 5 bases at V and 0 bases at J, with 8 bases in the middle. CDR3 length equals 14 residues. The CDR3, as DNA: TGTGCCAGCAGTCCTACGTATAGCAATCAGCCCCAGCATTTT. As protein: CASSPTYSNQPQHF.

This clonotype was counted between two and nine times. The chain joins TRBV25-1 to TRBJ2-5; 12 bases are a match to TRBD1. Looked up from germline, CDR1 is MGHDK and CDR2 is SYGVNS. The length of the CDR3 is 16 residues. V shed 4 bases and J 4 bases; nucleotides not matched to a gene: 7. CDR3 bases: TGTGCCAGCAGTGCCCGGGACAGGGGGCTCGGAGAGACCCAGTACTTC. Translating gives CASSARDRGLGETQYF. Together with reference TRBV25-1 and TRBJ2-5, the CDR3 gives the full variable domain: EADIYQTPRYLVIGTGKKITLECSQTMGHDKMYWYQQDPGMELHLIHYSYGVNSTEKGDLSSESTVSRIRTEHFPLTLESARPSHTSQYLCASSARDRGLGETQYFGPGTRLLVL.

The chain couples TRBV25-1 to TRBJ2-7, with D possibly matching TRBD2 (6 bases). Germline CDR1 and CDR2: MGHDK and SYGVNS. CDR3 length: 14 amino acids. The ends were cut back, 3 bases at V and 1 base at J, with 10 bases in the middle. CDR3 sequence (DNA): TGTGCCAGCAGTGATGGGGGGAGGTCCTACGAGCAGTACTTC. Translated, it gives CASSDGGRSYEQYF.

This clonotype was picked up many times. V and J are TRBV10-3 and TRBJ1-2; TRBD1 matches at 7 bases. The CDR3 totals 14 residues. V lost 7 bases, J lost 6 bases, and 11 bases stayed unmatched. The germline V gene encodes CDR1 ENHRY and CDR2 SYGVKD. CDR3 loop: CAITDRDREHGYTF. The DNA of the CDR3 is TGTGCCATCACCGATCGCGACAGGGAACATGGCTACACCTTC.

The rearrangement uses TRBV28 and TRBJ2-3; 9 nucleotides agree with TRBD1. The V segment lost 6 bases and the J segment 5 bases; nucleotides outside the gene matches: 6. From germline, CDR1 is MDHEN and CDR2 SYDVKM. The CDR3 length is 14 residues. CDR3 DNA sequence: TGTGCCAGCAGCCCCGGACAGGGGATAGATACGCAGTATTTT. This sequence encodes CASSPGQGIDTQYF.

Sample share makes this clonotype medium-sized. The chain combines TRBV4-1 with TRBJ2-3; 10 bases map to TRBD1. The CDR3 has 16 amino acids. Germline CDR1 MGHRA, CDR2 YSYEKL. Trimming at V came to 3 bases and at J to 4 bases, leaving 7 bases not matched to a gene. CDR3 amino acids: CASSQFTGTGADTQYF. CDR3 bases: TGCGCCAGCAGCCAGTTTACCGGGACAGGGGCAGATACGCAGTATTTT.

The V and J genes are TRBV29-1 and TRBJ2-1, with TRBD1 matching over 7 bases. CDR1 and CDR2 (germline): SQVTM, ANQGSEA. V lost 4 bases, J lost 3 bases, and 15 bases stayed unmatched. The CDR3 has 17 residues. Here the CDR3 DNA reads TGCAGCGTTGTGGGCACGTCGGCCGGGACAGTCTACAATGAGCAGTTCTTC. As protein: CSVVGTSAGTVYNEQFF.

This clonotype has ten or more counts. This rearrangement joins TRBV7-8 to TRBJ2-1; TRBD2 agrees at 8 bases. CDR3 length: 14 residues. V shed 1 base and J 7 bases; nucleotides not matched to a gene: 3. CDR1 and CDR2 (germline): SGHVS, FQNEAQ. In nucleotides, the CDR3 is TGTGCCAGCAGCTTAGATCCTAGCGGGAATGAGCAGTTCTTC. It yields the protein CASSLDPSGNEQFF.

The V gene is TRBV5-5, the J gene TRBJ2-5, with D hard to call. CDR1 is SGHKS and CDR2 is YYEKEE in the germline V gene (reference sequence). V gave up 4 bases and J gave up 4 bases, with 14 bases separating them. The CDR3 length is 14 residues. The CDR3 is CASSPYSLGETQYF. CDR3 bases: TGTGCCAGCAGCCCTTATTCCCTCGGAGAGACCCAGTACTTC.

This clonotype was picked up a small number of times. V gene TRBV14 combines with J gene TRBJ2-7, with D unresolved. CDR3 size: 13 residues. V was clipped by 0 bases and J by 4 bases, with 7 bases between them. In germline, CDR1 is SGHDN, CDR2 FVKESK. DNA of the CDR3: TGTGCCAGCAGCCAAGAAGCCAAATACGAGCAGTACTTC. It codes for CASSQEAKYEQYF. Using reference TRBV14 and TRBJ2-7 for the parts outside the CDR3, the full variable domain is EAGVTQFPSHSVIEKGQTVTLRCDPISGHDNLYWYRRVMGKEIKFLLHFVKESKQDESGMPNNRFLAERTGGTYSTLKVQPAELEDSGVYFCASSQEAKYEQYFGPGTRLTVT.

This clonotype was seen ten or more times. For the CDR3, the DNA is TGTGCCAGCAGCGCGACTTCCGGGGAGCTGTTTTTT. Its protein is CASSATSGELFF. The chain joins TRBV9 to TRBJ2-2; no clear D. CDR3 length equals 12 residues. Deletions cut 3 bases from V and 6 bases from J, with 6 bases between. Per germline, CDR1 SGDLS and CDR2 YYNGEE.

The chain couples TRBV20-1 to TRBJ2-2; the D is unclear. Germline V lookup: CDR1 DFQATT, CDR2 SNEGSKA (reference sequence). CDR3 size: 14 residues. V gave up 5 bases and J gave up 3 bases, with 13 bases separating them. CDR3: CSAPRGYDTGELFF. DNA of the CDR3: TGCAGTGCTCCCAGAGGTTACGACACCGGGGAGCTGTTTTTT.

The chain joins TRBV28 to TRBJ1-4, with D hard to call. Per germline, CDR1 MDHEN and CDR2 SYDVKM. CDR3 length: 15 residues. Deletions cut 1 base from V and 5 bases from J, with 11 bases between. The CDR3: CASSLFAGRNEKLFF. CDR3 bases: TGTGCCAGCAGTTTATTCGCTGGGAGGAATGAAAAACTGTTTTTT.

This clonotype has a count of ten or more. In nucleotides, the CDR3 is TGTGCCACCAGTCGGACAGCGAACACTGAAGCTTTCTTT. Protein product: CATSRTANTEAFF. The rearrangement uses TRBV24-1 and TRBJ1-1; a weak D match, TRBD1 (6 bases). Trimming left V 6 bases short and J 1 base short, with 8 bases between. Germline CDR1 reads KGHDR; CDR2 reads SFDVKD. The CDR3 runs 13 residues.

This clonotype was detected only a few times. This sequence joins TRBV29-1 and TRBJ2-7; tentative D call: TRBD2 (5 bases). This CDR3 spans 12 amino acids. V was cut by 7 bases and J by 5 bases, with 15 bases left in between. CDR1 and CDR2 (germline): SQVTM, ANQGSEA. The CDR3 loop is CSAGPEAHEQYF. The CDR3 DNA is TGCAGCGCGGGCCCGGAGGCCCACGAGCAGTACTTC.

This clonotype was found many times. The genes are TRBV19 and TRBJ1-1; no clear D gene. This CDR3 region has 12 residues. Germline-derived CDR1 and CDR2 are LNHDA and SQIVND (reference sequence). Trimming removed 8 bases at V and 1 base at J, with 8 bases between. The CDR3 bases are TGTGCCAGTGGTCTGCGGAACACTGAAGCTTTCTTT. It encodes CASGLRNTEAFF.

By proportion, this clonotype is medium-sized. The chain recombines TRBV28 with TRBJ2-3; the match to TRBD1 covers 7 bases. Unmatched junction bases numbered 2, after V lost 0 bases and J lost 2 bases. This CDR3 is 15 amino acids long. Germline CDR1 and CDR2: MDHEN and SYDVKM. The CDR3 sequence is CASSLWQGDTDTQYF. In DNA, the CDR3 is TGTGCCAGCAGTTTATGGCAGGGGGACACAGATACGCAGTATTTT.

The chain links TRBV7-9 to TRBJ2-5, with 8 bases matching TRBD2. Trimming removed 4 bases from V and 3 bases from J; junction bases left unmatched: 10. The germline gives CDR1 SEHNR, CDR2 FQNEAQ (reference sequence). This CDR3 is 16 amino acids long. CDR3 region: CASSSGLAWSEETQYF. The CDR3, as DNA: TGTGCCAGCAGCTCCGGACTAGCTTGGTCGGAAGAGACCCAGTACTTC.

The CDR3 protein is CASSLELVSNEQFF. The CDR3 coding sequence is TGTGCCAGCAGCTTAGAATTAGTCTCCAATGAGCAGTTCTTC. The gene calls are TRBV7-8 and TRBJ2-1, with D unresolved. V lost 1 base, J lost 6 bases, and 10 bases lay in between. CDR1 and CDR2 (germline): SGHVS, FQNEAQ. There are 14 residues in the CDR3.

This clonotype was observed a handful of times. The gene calls are TRBV3-1 and TRBJ2-7; D gene ambiguous. Germline CDR1 is LGHDT and CDR2 is YNNKEL (reference sequence). Trimming pared 1 base from V and 7 bases from J, leaving 17 bases between. The CDR3 is made up of 15 amino acids. The CDR3 sequence: CASSQVPTTGWEQYF. The CDR3 nucleotides are TGTGCCAGCAGCCAAGTACCTACGACTGGGTGGGAGCAGTACTTC.

This rearrangement joins TRBV11-2 to TRBJ2-2, with TRBD2 matching 9 bases. The CDR3 sequence is 18 residues long. Germline CDR1 reads SGHAT; CDR2 reads FQNNGV. V gave up 7 bases and J gave up 4 bases; unmatched junction bases: 16. This chain's CDR3 is CASTPAGGRVEGTGELFF. The CDR3 DNA sequence: TGTGCCAGCACCCCGGCGGGCGGGAGGGTAGAGGGCACCGGGGAGCTGTTTTTT.

The genes are TRBV5-6 and TRBJ2-7; 7 bases align to TRBD2. Losses at the gene ends were 5 bases for V and 3 bases for J; bases not matched to a gene: 11. The CDR3 consists of 15 residues. Germline-derived CDR1 and CDR2 are SGHDT and YYEEEE. This chain's CDR3 is CASSSLADLNYEQYF. The DNA of the CDR3 is TGTGCCAGCAGTAGTCTAGCGGACCTAAACTACGAGCAGTACTTC.

The table lists this clonotype with many counts. This chain connects TRBV20-1 to TRBJ1-1; D ambiguous. V shed 3 bases and J shed 1 base, with 12 bases lying between them. The CDR3 is 14 residues long. Germline V gene lookup returns CDR1 DFQATT and CDR2 SNEGSKA (reference sequence). CDR3: CSARADYRNTEAFF. The CDR3 nucleotides are TGCAGTGCTAGGGCTGATTACAGGAACACTGAAGCTTTCTTT.

This clonotype showed up just a few times. This chain links TRBV28 with TRBJ2-5; 8 bases are a match to TRBD2. Germline V CDR1 and CDR2: MDHEN, SYDVKM. J gave up 1 base and V 4 bases, and 8 bases lay outside the gene matches. The CDR3 contains 16 residues. This chain's CDR3 is CASSSRGSGGQETQYF. The CDR3 nucleotides read TGTGCCAGCAGTTCCCGGGGAAGCGGGGGCCAAGAGACCCAGTACTTC.